The clone carrying this T cell receptor beta chain was observed at least ten times. TCR cDNA molecules were tagged individually, and each one carried a unique molecular identifier. TCRdb passed the 5' RACE reads through MiXCR, listing each CDR3 protein once. The sample lists 85,000 to 100,000 distinct CDR3 sequences, 10% to 15% seen once, with just over 40% in the top ten. This sample is part of a study of spatial heterogeneity in lung cancer. Study-wide background: The average count in raw reads for each unique TCR and UMI combination exceeded 8.5 appearances.

Germline CDR1 and CDR2: SGHRS and YFSETQ. The ends lost 0 bases at V and 4 bases at J; junction bases unmatched: 1. This CDR3 has 14 residues. Specified time point: sample taken at primary tumor resection. Material for sequencing was whole RNA from tumor, nontumor lung or frozen PBMC, left unsorted. Samples were donated by 72 untreated early-stage non-small cell lung cancer patients. This rearrangement joins TRBV5-1 to TRBJ2-1; 7 bases match TRBD1. This clonotype was sampled from a male donor with early-stage non-small cell lung cancer. Material: PBMCs, obtained at surgery. CDR3 loop: CASSLGDRYNEQFF. DNA of the CDR3: TGCGCCAGCAGCTTGGGGGACAGATACAATGAGCAGTTCTTC.